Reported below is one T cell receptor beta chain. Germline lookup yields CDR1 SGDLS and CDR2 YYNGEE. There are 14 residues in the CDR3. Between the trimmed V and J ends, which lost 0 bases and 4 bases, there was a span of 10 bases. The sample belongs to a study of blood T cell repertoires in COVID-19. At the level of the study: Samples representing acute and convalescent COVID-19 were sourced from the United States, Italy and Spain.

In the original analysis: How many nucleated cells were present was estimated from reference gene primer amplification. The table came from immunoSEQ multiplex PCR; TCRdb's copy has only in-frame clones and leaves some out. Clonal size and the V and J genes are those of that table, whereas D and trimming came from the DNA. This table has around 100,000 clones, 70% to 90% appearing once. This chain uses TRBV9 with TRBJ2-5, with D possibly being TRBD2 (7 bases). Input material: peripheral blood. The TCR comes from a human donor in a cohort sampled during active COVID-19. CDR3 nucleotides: TGTGCCAGCAGCGTAGCGGGGGGCCTAGAGACCCAGTACTTC. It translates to CASSVAGGLETQYF.